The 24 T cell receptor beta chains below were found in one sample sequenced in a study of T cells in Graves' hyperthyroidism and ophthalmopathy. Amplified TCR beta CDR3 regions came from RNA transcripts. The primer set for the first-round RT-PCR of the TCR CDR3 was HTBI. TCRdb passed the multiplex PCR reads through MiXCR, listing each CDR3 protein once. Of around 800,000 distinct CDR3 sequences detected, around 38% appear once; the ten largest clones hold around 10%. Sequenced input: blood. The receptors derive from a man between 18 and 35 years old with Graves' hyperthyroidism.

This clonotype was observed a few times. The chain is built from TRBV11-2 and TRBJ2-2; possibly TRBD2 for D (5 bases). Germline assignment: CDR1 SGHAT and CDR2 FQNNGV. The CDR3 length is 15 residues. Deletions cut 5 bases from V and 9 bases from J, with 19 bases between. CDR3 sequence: CASSPAGDGNRELFF. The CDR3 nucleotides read TGTGCCAGCAGCCCCGCCGGGGATGGGAACCGGGAGCTGTTTTTT.

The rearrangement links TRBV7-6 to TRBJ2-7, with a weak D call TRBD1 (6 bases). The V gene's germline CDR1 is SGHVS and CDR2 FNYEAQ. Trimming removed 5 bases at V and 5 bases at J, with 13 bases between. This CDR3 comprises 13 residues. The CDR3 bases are TGTGCCAGCAGCCGACAGGCGATCCACGAGCAGTACTTC. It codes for CASSRQAIHEQYF. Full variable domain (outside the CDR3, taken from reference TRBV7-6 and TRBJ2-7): GAGVSQSPRYKVTKRGQDVALRCDPISGHVSLYWYRQALGQGPEFLTYFNYEAQQDKSGLPNDRFSAERPEGSISTLTIQRTEQRDSAMYRCASSRQAIHEQYFGPGTRLTVT.

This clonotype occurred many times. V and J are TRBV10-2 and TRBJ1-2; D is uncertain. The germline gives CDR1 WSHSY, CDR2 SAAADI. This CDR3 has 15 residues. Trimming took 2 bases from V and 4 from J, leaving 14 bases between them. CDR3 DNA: TGCGCCAGCAGTGAGCCAACGGCCGTACCCTATGGCTACACCTTC. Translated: CASSEPTAVPYGYTF.

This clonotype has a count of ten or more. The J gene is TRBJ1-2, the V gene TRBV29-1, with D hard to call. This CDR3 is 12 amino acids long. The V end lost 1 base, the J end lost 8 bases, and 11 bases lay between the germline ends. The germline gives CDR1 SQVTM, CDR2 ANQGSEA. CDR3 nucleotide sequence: TGCAGCGTTGAAGGCCTCTCGCCGGGCTACACCTTC. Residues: CSVEGLSPGYTF.

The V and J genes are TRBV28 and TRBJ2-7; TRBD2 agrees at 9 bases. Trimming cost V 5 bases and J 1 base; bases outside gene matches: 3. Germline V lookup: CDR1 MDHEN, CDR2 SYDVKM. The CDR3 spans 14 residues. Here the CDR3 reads CASSRGLASYEQYF. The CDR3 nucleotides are TGTGCCAGCAGTCGCGGACTAGCGTCCTACGAGCAGTACTTC.

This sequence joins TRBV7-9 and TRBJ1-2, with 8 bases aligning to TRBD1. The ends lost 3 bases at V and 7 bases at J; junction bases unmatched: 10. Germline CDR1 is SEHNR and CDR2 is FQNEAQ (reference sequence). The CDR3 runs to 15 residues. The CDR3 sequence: CASSFGTGGSRGYTF. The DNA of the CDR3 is TGTGCCAGCAGCTTCGGGACAGGCGGCTCTCGTGGCTACACCTTC.

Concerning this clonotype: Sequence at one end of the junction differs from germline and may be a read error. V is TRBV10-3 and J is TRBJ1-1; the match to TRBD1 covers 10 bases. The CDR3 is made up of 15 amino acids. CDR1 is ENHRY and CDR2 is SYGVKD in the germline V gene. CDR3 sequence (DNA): TGTGCCAGCAGTAGAGACAGGGGGCTGTTCGCTGAAGCTTTCTTT. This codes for CASSRDRGLFAEAFF.

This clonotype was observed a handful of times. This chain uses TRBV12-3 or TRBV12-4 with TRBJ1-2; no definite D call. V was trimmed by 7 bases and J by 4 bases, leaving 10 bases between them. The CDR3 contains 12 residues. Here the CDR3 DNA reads TGTGCCAGCACCACGACGGTCTATGGCTACACCTTC. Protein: CASTTTVYGYTF.

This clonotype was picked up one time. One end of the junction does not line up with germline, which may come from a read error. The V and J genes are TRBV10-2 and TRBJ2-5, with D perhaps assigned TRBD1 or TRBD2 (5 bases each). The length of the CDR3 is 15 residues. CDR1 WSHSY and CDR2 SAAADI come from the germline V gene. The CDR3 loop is CASSFRDPSRETQYF. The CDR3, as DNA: TGTGCCAGCAGCTTTCGGGACCCATCACGAGAGACCCAGTACTTC.

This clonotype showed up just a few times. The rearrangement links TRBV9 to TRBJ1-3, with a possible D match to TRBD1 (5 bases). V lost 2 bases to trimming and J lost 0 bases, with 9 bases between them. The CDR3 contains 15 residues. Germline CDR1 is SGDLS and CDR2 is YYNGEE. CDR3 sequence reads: CASSVQGSSGNTIYF. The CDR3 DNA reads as TGTGCCAGCAGCGTCCAGGGAAGCTCTGGAAACACCATATATTTT.

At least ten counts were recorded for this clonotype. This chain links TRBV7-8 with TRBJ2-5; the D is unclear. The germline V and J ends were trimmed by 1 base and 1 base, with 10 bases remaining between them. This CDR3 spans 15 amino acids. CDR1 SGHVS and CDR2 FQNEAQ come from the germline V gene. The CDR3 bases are TGTGCCAGCAGCTTAGTTCTGCGGCGCCAAGAGACCCAGTACTTC. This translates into CASSLVLRRQETQYF. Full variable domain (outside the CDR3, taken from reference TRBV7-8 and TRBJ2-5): GAGVSQSPRYKVAKRGQDVALRCDPISGHVSLFWYQQALGQGPEFLTYFQNEAQLDKSGLPSDRFFAERPEGSVSTLKIQRTQQEDSAVYLCASSLVLRRQETQYFGPGTRLLVL.

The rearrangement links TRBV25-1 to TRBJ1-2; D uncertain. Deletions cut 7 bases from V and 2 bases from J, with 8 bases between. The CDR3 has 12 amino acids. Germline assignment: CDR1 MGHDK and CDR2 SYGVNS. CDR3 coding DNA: TGTGCCAGCAAGTGGGAAAACTATGGCTACACCTTC. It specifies CASKWENYGYTF.

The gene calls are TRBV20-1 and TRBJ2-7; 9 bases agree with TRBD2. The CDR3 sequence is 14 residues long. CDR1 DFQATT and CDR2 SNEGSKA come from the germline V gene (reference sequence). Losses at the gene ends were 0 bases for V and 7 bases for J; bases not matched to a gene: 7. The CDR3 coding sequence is TGCAGTGCTAGAGAAGCGGGGGGCTACGGGGAGCAGTACTTC. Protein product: CSAREAGGYGEQYF.

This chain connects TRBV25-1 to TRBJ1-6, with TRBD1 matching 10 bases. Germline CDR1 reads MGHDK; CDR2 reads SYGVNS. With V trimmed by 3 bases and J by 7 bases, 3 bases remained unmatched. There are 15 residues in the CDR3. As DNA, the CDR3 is TGTGCCAGCAGTGAGTCGGGACAGGGGAATTCACCCCTCCACTTT. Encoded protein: CASSESGQGNSPLHF.

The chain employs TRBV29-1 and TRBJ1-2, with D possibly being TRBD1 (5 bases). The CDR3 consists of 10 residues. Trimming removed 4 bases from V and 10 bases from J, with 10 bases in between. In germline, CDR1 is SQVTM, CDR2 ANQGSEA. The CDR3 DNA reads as TGCAGCGTTGTGGGGGGTGACTACACCTTC. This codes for CSVVGGDYTF.

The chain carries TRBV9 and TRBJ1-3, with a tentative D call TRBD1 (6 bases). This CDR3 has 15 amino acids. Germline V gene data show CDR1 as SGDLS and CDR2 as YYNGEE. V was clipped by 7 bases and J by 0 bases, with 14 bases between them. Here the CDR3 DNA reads TGTGCCAGCTGTTTTCAGGGACACTCTGGAAACACCATATATTTT. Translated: CASCFQGHSGNTIYF.

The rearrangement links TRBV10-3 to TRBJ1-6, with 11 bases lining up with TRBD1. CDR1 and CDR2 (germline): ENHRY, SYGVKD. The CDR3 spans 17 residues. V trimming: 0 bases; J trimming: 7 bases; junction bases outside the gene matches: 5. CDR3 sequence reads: CAISESDRGQRNSPLHF. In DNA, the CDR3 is TGTGCCATCAGTGAGTCGGACAGGGGGCAGAGAAATTCACCCCTCCACTTT.

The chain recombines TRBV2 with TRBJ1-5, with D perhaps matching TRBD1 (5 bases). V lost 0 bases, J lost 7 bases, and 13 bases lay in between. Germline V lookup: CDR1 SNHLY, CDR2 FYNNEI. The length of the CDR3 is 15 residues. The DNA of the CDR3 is TGTGCCAGCAGTGAAGCGCTTGGGGGTTGGCAGCCCCAGCATTTT. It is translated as CASSEALGGWQPQHF.

The CDR3: CASRLGGGANVLTF. CDR3 nucleotide sequence: TGTGCCAGCAGACTAGGGGGTGGGGCCAACGTCCTGACTTTC. The chain couples TRBV7-2 to TRBJ2-6; D is possibly TRBD1 (6 bases). CDR1 and CDR2 (germline): SGHTA, FQGNSA. The CDR3 is 14 amino acids. V was clipped by 6 bases and J by 3 bases, with 9 bases between them.

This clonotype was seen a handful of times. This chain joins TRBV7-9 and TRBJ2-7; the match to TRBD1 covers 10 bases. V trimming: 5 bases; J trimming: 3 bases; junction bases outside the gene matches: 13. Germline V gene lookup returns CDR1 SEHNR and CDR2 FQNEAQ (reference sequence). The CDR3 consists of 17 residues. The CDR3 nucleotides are TGTGCCAGCAGCCCGACAGGGGGCACCCGACCACTCTACGAGCAGTACTTC. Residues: CASSPTGGTRPLYEQYF.

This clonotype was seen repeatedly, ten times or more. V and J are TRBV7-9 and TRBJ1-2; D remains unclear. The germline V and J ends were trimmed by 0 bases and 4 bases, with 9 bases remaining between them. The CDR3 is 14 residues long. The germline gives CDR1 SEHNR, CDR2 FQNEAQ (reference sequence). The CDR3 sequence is CASSLAGEGYGYTF. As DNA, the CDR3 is TGTGCCAGCAGCTTAGCCGGGGAAGGCTATGGCTACACCTTC.

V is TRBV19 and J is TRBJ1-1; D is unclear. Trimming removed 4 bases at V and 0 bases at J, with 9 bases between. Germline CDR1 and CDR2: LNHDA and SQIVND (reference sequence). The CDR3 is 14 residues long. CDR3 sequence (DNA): TGTGCCAGTAGTACACAAGCCCTGAACACTGAAGCTTTCTTT. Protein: CASSTQALNTEAFF.

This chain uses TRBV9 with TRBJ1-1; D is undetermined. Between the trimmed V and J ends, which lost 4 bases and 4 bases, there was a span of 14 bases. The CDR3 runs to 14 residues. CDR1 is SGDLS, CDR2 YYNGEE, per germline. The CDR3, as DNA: TGTGCCAGCAGCCAGCGGCAGAGCTCCACTGAAGCTTTCTTT. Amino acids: CASSQRQSSTEAFF.

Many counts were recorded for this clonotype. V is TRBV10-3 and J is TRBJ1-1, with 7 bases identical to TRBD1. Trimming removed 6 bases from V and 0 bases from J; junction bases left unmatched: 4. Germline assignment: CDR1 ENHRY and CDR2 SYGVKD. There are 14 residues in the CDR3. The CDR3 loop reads CAIRPTGVNTEAFF. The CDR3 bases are TGTGCCATCAGACCTACAGGGGTGAACACTGAAGCTTTCTTT.